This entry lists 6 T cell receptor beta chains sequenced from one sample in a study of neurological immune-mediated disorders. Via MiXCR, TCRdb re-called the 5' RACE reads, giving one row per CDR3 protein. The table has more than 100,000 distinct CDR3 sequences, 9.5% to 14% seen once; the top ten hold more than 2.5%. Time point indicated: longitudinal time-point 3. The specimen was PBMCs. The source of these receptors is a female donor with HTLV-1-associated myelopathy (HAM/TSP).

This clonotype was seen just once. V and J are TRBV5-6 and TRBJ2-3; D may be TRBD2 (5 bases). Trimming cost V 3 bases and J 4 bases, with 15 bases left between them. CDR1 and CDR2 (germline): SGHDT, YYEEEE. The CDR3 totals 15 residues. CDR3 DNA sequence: TGTGCCAGCAGCTATCGAAAGAGGGCCGCAGATACGCAGTATTTT. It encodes CASSYRKRAADTQYF. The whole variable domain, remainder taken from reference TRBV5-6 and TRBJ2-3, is DAGVTQSPTHLIKTRGQQVTLRCSPKSGHDTVSWYQQALGQGPQFIFQYYEEEERQRGNFPDRFSGHQFPNYSSELNVNALLLGDSALYLCASSYRKRAADTQYFGPGTRLTVL.

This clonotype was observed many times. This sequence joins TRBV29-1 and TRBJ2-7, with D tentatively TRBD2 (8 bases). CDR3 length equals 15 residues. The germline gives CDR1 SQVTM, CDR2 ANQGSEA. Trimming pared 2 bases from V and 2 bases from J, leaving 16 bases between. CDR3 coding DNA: TGCAGCGTTGAACGGGGGGGACAGAAACCCTACGAGCAGTACTTC. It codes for CSVERGGQKPYEQYF.

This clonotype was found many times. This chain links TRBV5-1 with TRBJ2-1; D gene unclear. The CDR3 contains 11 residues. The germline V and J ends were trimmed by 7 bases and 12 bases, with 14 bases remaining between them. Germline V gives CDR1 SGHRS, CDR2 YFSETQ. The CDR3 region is CASPAGEGQFF. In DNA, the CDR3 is TGCGCCAGCCCCGCAGGAGAAGGGCAGTTCTTC.

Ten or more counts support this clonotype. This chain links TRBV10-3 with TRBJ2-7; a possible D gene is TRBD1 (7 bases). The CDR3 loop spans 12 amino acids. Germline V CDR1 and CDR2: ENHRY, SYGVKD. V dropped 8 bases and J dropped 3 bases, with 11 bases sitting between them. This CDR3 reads CAIGGTDYEQYF. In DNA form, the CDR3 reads TGTGCCATCGGGGGGACAGACTACGAGCAGTACTTC.

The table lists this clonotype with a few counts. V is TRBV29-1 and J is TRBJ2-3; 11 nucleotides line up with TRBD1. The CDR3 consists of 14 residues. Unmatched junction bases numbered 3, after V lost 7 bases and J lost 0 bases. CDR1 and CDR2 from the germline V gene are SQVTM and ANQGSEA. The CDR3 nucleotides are TGCAGCGCTGGGACAGGGGGTAGCACAGATACGCAGTATTTT. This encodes CSAGTGGSTDTQYF.

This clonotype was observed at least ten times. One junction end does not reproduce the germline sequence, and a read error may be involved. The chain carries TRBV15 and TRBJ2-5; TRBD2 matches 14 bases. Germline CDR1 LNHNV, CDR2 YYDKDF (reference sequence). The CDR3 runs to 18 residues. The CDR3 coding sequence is TGTGCTACCAGCAGAGATAGAGCGGGACTAGCGGGGGTGGAGACCCAGTACTTC. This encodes CATSRDRAGLAGVETQYF.